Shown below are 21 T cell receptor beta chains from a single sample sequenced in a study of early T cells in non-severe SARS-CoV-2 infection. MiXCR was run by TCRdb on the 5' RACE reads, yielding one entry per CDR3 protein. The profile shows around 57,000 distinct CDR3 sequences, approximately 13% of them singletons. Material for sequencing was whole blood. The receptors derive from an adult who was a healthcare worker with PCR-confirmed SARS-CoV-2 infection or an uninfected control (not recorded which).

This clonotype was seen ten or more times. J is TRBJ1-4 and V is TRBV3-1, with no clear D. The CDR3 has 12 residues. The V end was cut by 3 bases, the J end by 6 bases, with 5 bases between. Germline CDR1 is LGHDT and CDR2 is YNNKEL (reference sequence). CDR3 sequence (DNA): TGTGCCAGCAGCCAGGGCCATGAAAAACTGTTTTTT. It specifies CASSQGHEKLFF.

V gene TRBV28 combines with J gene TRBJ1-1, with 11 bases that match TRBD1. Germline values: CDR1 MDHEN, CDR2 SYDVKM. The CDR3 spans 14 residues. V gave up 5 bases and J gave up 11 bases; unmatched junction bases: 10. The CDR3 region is CASSHGTGGRWAFF. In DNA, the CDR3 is TGTGCCAGCAGTCACGGGACAGGGGGGCGATGGGCTTTCTTT.

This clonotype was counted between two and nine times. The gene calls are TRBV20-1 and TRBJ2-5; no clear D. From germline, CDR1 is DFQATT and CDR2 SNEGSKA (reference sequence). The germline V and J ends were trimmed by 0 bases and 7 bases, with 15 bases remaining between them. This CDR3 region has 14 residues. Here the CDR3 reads CSAREPASGGTQYF. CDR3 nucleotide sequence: TGCAGTGCTAGAGAGCCGGCTTCCGGCGGGACCCAGTACTTC.

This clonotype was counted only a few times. Here the CDR3 reads CASSAGQGRTAFF. CDR3 DNA sequence: TGTGCCAGCAGCGCGGGACAGGGAAGAACAGCTTTCTTT. The genes are TRBV12-3 or TRBV12-4 and TRBJ1-1; 9 bases line up with TRBD1. V was pared by 6 bases and J by 10 bases, with 9 bases of the junction left unmatched. The CDR3 is 13 amino acids.

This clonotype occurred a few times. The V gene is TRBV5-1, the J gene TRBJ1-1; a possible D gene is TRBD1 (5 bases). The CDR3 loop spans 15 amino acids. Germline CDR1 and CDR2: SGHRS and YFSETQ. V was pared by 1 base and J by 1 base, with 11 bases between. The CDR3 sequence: CASSLLAGRNTEAFF. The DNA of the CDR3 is TGCGCCAGCAGCTTGTTGGCAGGGCGGAACACTGAAGCTTTCTTT.

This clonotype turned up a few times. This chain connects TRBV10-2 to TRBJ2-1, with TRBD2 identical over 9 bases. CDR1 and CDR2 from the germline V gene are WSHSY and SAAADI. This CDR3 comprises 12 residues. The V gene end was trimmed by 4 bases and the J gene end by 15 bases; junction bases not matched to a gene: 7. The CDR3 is CASSVAGEVVFF. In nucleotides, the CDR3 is TGCGCCAGCAGTGTAGCGGGAGAGGTGGTGTTCTTC.

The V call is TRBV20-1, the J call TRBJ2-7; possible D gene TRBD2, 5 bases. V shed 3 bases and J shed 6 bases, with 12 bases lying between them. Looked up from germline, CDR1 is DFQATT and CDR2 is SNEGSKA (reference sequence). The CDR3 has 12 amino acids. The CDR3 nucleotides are TGCAGTGCTAGTCGTTCGGGGAGCGAGCAGTACTTC. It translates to CSASRSGSEQYF.

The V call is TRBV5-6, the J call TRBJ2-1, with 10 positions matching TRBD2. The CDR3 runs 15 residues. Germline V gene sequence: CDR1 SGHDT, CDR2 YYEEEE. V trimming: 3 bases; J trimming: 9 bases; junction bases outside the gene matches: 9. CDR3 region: CASSSGLAEFGEQFF. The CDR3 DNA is TGTGCCAGCAGCTCCGGACTAGCGGAGTTTGGTGAGCAGTTCTTC.

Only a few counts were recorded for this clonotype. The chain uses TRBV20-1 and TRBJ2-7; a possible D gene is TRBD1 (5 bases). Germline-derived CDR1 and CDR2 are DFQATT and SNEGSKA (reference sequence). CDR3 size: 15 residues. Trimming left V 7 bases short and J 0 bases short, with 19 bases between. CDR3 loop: CSVYNNRNSSYEQYF. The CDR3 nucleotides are TGCAGTGTATACAATAACAGGAACAGCTCCTACGAGCAGTACTTC.

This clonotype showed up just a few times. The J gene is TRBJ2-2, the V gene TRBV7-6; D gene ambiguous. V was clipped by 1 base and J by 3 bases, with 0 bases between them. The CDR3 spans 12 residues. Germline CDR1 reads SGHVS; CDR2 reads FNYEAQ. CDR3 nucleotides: TGTGCCAGCAGCTTAGACACCGGGGAGCTGTTTTTT. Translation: CASSLDTGELFF. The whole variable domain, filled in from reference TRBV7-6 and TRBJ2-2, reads GAGVSQSPRYKVTKRGQDVALRCDPISGHVSLYWYRQALGQGPEFLTYFNYEAQQDKSGLPNDRFSAERPEGSISTLTIQRTEQRDSAMYRCASSLDTGELFFGEGSRLTVL.

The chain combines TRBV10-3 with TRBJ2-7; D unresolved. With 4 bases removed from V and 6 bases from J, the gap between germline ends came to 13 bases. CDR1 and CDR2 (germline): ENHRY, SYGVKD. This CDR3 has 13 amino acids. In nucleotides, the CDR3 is TGTGCCATCAGTGCCTCCTCTACTGCCGAGCAGTACTTC. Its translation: CAISASSTAEQYF.

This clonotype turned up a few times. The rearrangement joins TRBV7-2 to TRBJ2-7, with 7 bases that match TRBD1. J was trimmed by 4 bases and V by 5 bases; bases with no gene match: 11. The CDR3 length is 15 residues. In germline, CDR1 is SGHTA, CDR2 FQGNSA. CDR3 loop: CASSLTGTGDYEQYF. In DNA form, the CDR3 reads TGTGCCAGCAGCCTCACGGGCACAGGGGATTACGAGCAGTACTTC.

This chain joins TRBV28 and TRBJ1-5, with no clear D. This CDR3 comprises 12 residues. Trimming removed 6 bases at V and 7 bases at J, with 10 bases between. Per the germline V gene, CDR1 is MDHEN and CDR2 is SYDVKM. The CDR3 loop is CASRILGQPQHF. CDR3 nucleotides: TGTGCCAGCAGGATTTTAGGCCAGCCCCAGCATTTT.

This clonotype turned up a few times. CDR3 in DNA: TGCGCCAGCAGCTTCAGTCTATCGAACACCGGGGAGCTGTTTTTT. This translates into CASSFSLSNTGELFF. The chain combines TRBV5-1 with TRBJ2-2; the D is unclear. The germline V gene encodes CDR1 SGHRS and CDR2 YFSETQ. V dropped 2 bases and J dropped 0 bases, with 8 bases sitting between them. This CDR3 is 15 amino acids long.

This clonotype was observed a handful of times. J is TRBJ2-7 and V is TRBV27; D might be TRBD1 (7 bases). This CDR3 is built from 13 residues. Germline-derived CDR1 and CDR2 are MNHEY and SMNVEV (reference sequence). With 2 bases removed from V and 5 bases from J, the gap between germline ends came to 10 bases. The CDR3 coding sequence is TGTGCCAGCAGTTTAGGAGGGGGCGACGAGCAGTACTTC. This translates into CASSLGGGDEQYF.

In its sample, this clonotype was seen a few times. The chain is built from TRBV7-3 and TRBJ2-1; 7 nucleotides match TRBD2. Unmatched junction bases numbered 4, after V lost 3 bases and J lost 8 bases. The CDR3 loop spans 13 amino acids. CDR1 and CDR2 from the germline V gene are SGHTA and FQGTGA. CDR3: CASSFGGDDEQFF. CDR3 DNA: TGTGCCAGCAGCTTTGGGGGGGATGATGAGCAGTTCTTC.

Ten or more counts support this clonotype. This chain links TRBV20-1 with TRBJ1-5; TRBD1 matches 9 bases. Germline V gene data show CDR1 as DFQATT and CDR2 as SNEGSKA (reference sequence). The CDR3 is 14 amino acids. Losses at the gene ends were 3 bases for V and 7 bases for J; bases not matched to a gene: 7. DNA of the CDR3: TGCAGTGCTAGTGATTTGGGACAGGGACAGCCCCAGCATTTT. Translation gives CSASDLGQGQPQHF.

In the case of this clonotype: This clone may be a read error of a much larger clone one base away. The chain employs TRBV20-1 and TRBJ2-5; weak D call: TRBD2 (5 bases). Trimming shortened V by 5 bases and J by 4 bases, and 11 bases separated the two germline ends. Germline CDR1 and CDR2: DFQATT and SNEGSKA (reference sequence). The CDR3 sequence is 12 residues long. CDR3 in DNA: TGCAGTGCTTTCGGACGGGGAGAGACCCAGTACTTC. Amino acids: CSAFGRGETQYF.

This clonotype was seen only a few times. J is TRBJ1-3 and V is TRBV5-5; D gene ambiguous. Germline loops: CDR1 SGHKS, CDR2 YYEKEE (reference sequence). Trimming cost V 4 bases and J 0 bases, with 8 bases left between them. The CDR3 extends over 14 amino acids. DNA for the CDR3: TGTGCCAGCAGCGCGGGTCTCTCTGGAAACACCATATATTTT. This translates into CASSAGLSGNTIYF.

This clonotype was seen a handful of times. CDR3 loop: CASRRPPAYGYTF. CDR3 DNA sequence: TGTGCCAGCAGGCGCCCTCCCGCTTATGGCTACACCTTC. This chain links TRBV28 with TRBJ1-2; D remains ambiguous. There are 13 residues in the CDR3. V shed 6 bases and J shed 5 bases, with 13 bases lying between them. The germline V gene encodes CDR1 MDHEN and CDR2 SYDVKM.

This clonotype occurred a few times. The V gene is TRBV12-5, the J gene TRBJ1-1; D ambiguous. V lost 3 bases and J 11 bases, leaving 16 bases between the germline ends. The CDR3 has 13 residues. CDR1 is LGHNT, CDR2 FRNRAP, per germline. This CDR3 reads CASGFGSPRRAFF. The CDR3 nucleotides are TGTGCTAGTGGTTTCGGGTCCCCCCGGCGGGCTTTCTTT.